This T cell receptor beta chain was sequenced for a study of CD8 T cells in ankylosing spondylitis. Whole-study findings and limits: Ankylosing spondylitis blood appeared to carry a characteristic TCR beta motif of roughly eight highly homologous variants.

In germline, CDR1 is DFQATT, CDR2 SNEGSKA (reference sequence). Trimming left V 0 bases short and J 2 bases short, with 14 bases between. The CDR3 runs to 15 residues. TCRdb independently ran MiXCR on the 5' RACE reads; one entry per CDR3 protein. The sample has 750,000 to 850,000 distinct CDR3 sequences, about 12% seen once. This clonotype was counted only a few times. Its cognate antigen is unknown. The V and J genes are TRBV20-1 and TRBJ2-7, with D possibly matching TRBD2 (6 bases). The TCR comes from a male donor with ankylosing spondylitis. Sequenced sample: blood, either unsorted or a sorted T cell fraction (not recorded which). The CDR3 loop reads CSARDYRESPYEQYF. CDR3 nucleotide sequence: TGCAGTGCTAGAGATTACCGGGAGAGCCCCTACGAGCAGTACTTC.